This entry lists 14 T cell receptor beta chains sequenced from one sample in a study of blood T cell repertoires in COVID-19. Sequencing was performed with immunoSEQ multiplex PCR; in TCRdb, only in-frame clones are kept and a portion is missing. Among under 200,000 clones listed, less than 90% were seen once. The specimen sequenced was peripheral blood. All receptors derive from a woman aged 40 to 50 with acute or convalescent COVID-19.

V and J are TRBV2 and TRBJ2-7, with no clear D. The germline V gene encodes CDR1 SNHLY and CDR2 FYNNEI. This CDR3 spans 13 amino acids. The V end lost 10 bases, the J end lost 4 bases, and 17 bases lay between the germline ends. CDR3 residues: CAIDMGRLYEQYF. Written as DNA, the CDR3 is TGTGCCATCGACATGGGCCGTTTGTACGAGCAGTACTTC.

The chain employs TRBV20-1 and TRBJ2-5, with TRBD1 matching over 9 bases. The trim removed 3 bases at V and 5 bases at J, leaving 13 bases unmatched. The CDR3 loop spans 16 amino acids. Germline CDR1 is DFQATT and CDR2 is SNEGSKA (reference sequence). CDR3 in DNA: TGCAGTGCTAGTGGGTACAGGGGGCGGGGATCGGAGACCCAGTACTTC. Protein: CSASGYRGRGSETQYF.

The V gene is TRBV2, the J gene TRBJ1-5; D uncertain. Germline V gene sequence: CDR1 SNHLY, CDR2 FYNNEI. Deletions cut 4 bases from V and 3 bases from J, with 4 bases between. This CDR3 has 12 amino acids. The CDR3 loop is CASSVSNQPQHF. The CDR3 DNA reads TGTGCCAGCAGTGTATCCAATCAGCCCCAGCATTTT.

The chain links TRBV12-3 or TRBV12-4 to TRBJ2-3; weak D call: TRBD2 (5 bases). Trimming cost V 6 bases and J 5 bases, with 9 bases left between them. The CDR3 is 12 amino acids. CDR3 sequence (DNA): TGTGCCAGCAGGACCCGGGGAGATACGCAGTATTTT. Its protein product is CASRTRGDTQYF.

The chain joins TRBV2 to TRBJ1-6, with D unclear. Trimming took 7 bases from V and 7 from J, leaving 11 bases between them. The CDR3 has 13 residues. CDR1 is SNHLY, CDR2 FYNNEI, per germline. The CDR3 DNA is TGTGCCAGCAAGACTGTGGAAAATTCACCCCTCCACTTT. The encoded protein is CASKTVENSPLHF. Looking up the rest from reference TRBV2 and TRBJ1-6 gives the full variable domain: EPEVTQTPSHQVTQMGQEVILRCVPISNHLYFYWYRQILGQKVEFLVSFYNNEISEKSEIFDDQFSVERPDGSNFTLKIRSTKLEDSAMYFCASKTVENSPLHFGNGTRLTVT.

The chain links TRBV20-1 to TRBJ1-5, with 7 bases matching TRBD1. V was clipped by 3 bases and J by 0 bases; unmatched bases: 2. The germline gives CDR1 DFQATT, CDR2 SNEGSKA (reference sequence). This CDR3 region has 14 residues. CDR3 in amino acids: CSASQGDSNQPQHF. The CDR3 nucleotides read TGCAGTGCTAGTCAGGGGGATAGCAATCAGCCCCAGCATTTT.

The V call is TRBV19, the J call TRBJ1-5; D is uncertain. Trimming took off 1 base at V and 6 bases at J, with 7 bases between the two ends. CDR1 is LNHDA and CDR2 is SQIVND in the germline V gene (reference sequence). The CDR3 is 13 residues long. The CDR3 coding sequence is TGTGCCAGTAGTATAGCGGGGTCTCAGCCCCAGCATTTT. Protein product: CASSIAGSQPQHF.

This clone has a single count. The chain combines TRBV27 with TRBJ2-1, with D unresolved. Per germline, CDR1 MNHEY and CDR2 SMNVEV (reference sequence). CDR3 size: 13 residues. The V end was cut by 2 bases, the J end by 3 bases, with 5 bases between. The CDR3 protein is CASSLNYYNEQFF. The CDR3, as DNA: TGTGCCAGCAGTTTAAACTACTACAATGAGCAGTTCTTC.

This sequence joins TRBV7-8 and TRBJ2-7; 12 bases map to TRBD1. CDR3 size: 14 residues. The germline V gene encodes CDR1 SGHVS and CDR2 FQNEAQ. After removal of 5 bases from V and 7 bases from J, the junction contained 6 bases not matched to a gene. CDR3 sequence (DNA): TGTGCCAGCAGCCACCGGGACAGGGGGCATGAGCAGTACTTC. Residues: CASSHRDRGHEQYF. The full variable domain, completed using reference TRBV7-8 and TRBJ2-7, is GAGVSQSPRYKVAKRGQDVALRCDPISGHVSLFWYQQALGQGPEFLTYFQNEAQLDKSGLPSDRFFAERPEGSVSTLKIQRTQQEDSAVYLCASSHRDRGHEQYFGPGTRLTVT.

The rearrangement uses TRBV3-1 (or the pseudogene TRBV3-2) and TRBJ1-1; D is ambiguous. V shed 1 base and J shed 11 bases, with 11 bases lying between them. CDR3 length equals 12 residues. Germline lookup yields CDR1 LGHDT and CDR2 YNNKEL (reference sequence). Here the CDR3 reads CASSQVEGMAFF. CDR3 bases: TGTGCCAGCAGCCAAGTAGAGGGTATGGCTTTCTTT.

Here the CDR3 DNA reads TGTGCCAGCAGCCCGGGGGGGGCCCAAGCTAACTATGGCTACACCTTC. Protein product: CASSPGGAQANYGYTF. The chain uses TRBV5-4 and TRBJ1-2; a possible D gene is TRBD1 (6 bases). This CDR3 is built from 16 residues. V was trimmed by 4 bases and J by 0 bases, leaving 16 bases between them. CDR1 is SGHNT, CDR2 YYREEE, per germline (reference sequence).

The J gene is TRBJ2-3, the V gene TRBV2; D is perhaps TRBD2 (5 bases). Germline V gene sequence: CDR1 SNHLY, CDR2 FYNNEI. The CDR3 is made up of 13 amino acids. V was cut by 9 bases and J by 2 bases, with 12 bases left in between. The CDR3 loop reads CARRAAATDTQYF. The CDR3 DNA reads TGTGCCAGGAGAGCGGCAGCCACAGATACGCAGTATTTT. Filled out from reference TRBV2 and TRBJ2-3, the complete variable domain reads EPEVTQTPSHQVTQMGQEVILRCVPISNHLYFYWYRQILGQKVEFLVSFYNNEISEKSEIFDDQFSVERPDGSNFTLKIRSTKLEDSAMYFCARRAAATDTQYFGPGTRLTVL.

The CDR3 DNA is TGTGCCAGCAACCGACAGGGAAGTGGCTCCTACGAGCAGTACTTC. This translates into CASNRQGSGSYEQYF. The V call is TRBV28, the J call TRBJ2-7, with 7 positions matching TRBD1. V lost 7 bases to trimming and J lost 0 bases; unmatched junction nucleotides: 9. CDR3 length: 15 amino acids. The V gene's germline CDR1 is MDHEN and CDR2 SYDVKM.

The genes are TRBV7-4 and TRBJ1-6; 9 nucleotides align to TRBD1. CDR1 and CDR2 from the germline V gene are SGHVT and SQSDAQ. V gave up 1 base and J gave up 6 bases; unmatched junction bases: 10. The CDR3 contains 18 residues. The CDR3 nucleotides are TGTGCCAGCAGCTTAGTTGGGGACAGGGTATGGGGTAATTCACCCCTCCACTTT. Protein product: CASSLVGDRVWGNSPLHF.